These 14 T cell receptor beta chains were sequenced from one sample in a study of CD8 T cells in ankylosing spondylitis. Points from the study as a whole: Among TCR beta sequences, a motif of roughly 8 highly homologous variants appeared characteristic of ankylosing spondylitis blood.

One entry per CDR3 protein, called by TCRdb with MiXCR from the 5' RACE reads. The table records 350,000 to 450,000 distinct CDR3 sequences, about 25% of them present only once. Antigens for these TCRs are unknown. Sequenced: blood, either unsorted or a sorted T cell fraction (not recorded which). The receptors here all came from a male donor with ankylosing spondylitis.

This clonotype was counted at least ten times. This sequence joins TRBV12-3 or TRBV12-4 and TRBJ2-1, with TRBD2 matching over 16 bases. J was trimmed by 12 bases and V by 5 bases; bases with no gene match: 16. The CDR3 extends over 18 amino acids. CDR3 amino acids: CASSKNLGTSGRAEVQFF. CDR3 in DNA: TGTGCCAGCAGTAAGAACCTTGGGACTAGCGGGAGGGCCGAGGTGCAGTTCTTC.

This clonotype was counted only a few times. This chain links TRBV10-3 with TRBJ2-7, with 7 bases identical to TRBD1. V trimming: 2 bases; J trimming: 4 bases; junction bases outside the gene matches: 2. CDR3 length: 13 amino acids. The germline CDR1 and CDR2 sequences are ENHRY and SYGVKD. CDR3 residues: CAISEGQEYEQYV. CDR3 DNA sequence: TGTGCCATCAGTGAGGGACAGGAGTACGAGCAGTACGTC.

The chain joins TRBV30 to TRBJ2-3, with 8 bases lining up with TRBD1. Unmatched junction bases numbered 8, after V lost 8 bases and J lost 1 base. Germline assignment: CDR1 GTSNPN and CDR2 SVGIG (reference sequence). The CDR3 runs to 14 residues. The CDR3 loop is CAVLTGVRTDTQYF. DNA for the CDR3: TGTGCCGTCTTGACAGGGGTACGCACAGATACGCAGTATTTT.

Many counts were recorded for this clonotype. The chain combines TRBV12-3 or TRBV12-4 with TRBJ1-4; D is possibly TRBD1 (6 bases). The length of the CDR3 is 15 residues. V lost 5 bases, J lost 4 bases, and 14 bases lay in between. The CDR3 DNA sequence: TGTGCCAGCAGTCCTCGACAGGCGGGTAATGAAAAACTGTTTTTT. Protein product: CASSPRQAGNEKLFF.

This chain links TRBV3-1 with TRBJ2-1; 9 positions agree with TRBD2. The V and J ends lost 1 base and 9 bases, in that order; junction bases with no gene match: 7. Germline V gives CDR1 LGHDT, CDR2 YNNKEL (reference sequence). CDR3 length equals 15 residues. CDR3 residues: CASSQVAGGPSEQFF. DNA for the CDR3: TGTGCCAGCAGCCAAGTTGCGGGAGGGCCGAGTGAGCAGTTCTTC.

V usage is TRBV7-6 and J usage is TRBJ1-2; 8 bases align to TRBD1. This CDR3 has 14 residues. Germline assignment: CDR1 SGHVS and CDR2 FNYEAQ. The junction had 10 bases not matched to a gene; V was cut back by 10 bases and J by 3 bases. This CDR3 is CAIRRTGPYYGYTF. The DNA of the CDR3 is TGTGCCATCCGCCGGACAGGGCCCTACTATGGCTACACCTTC.

This clonotype was found a few times. V and J are TRBV3-1 and TRBJ2-7, with D possibly TRBD2 on 6 matching bases. The CDR3 runs to 13 residues. Germline CDR1 reads LGHDT; CDR2 reads YNNKEL (reference sequence). Trimming stripped 3 bases from V and 3 bases from J, with 9 bases between. DNA for the CDR3: TGTGCCAGCAGCCAGCGACTAGACTACGAGCAGTACTTC. It yields the protein CASSQRLDYEQYF.

The chain uses TRBV18 and TRBJ1-1; 8 bases agree with TRBD1. From germline, CDR1 is KGHSH and CDR2 LQKENI. CDR3 length: 15 residues. J was trimmed by 0 bases and V by 4 bases; bases with no gene match: 4. The CDR3 DNA follows: TGTGCCAGCTCACTTCGGACAGGGCTGAACACTGAAGCTTTCTTT. Its protein product is CASSLRTGLNTEAFF.

This clonotype was seen a few times. The chain links TRBV3-1 to TRBJ1-5, with D hard to call. V shed 0 bases and J shed 5 bases, with 5 bases lying between them. CDR3 length equals 13 residues. Germline CDR1 reads LGHDT; CDR2 reads YNNKEL (reference sequence). CDR3 DNA sequence: TGTGCCAGCAGCCAAGATACGGATCAGCCCCAGCATTTT. Protein: CASSQDTDQPQHF.

This chain connects TRBV5-1 to TRBJ1-1; no firm D call. Between the trimmed V and J ends, which lost 5 bases and 4 bases, there was a span of 18 bases. The CDR3 totals 15 residues. Germline V gene lookup returns CDR1 SGHRS and CDR2 YFSETQ. CDR3 DNA sequence: TGCGCCAGCAGAATACAAGGAGGGCCGGGCACTGAAGCTTTCTTT. This codes for CASRIQGGPGTEAFF.

This rearrangement joins TRBV20-1 to TRBJ2-1; 7 nucleotides align to TRBD2. Trimming at V came to 4 bases and at J to 2 bases, leaving 2 bases not matched to a gene. Looked up from germline, CDR1 is DFQATT and CDR2 is SNEGSKA (reference sequence). The CDR3 is made up of 13 amino acids. As DNA, the CDR3 is TGCAGTGCTAATCGGGAGGCCTACAATGAGCAGTTCTTC. Protein product: CSANREAYNEQFF.

V and J are TRBV11-2 and TRBJ2-7; weak D call: TRBD2 (5 bases). Germline-derived CDR1 and CDR2 are SGHAT and FQNNGV. The CDR3 totals 15 residues. The V end lost 0 bases, the J end lost 0 bases, and 9 bases lay between the germline ends. The CDR3 DNA reads TGTGCCAGCAGCTTAGATCCGGGGAGCTCCTACGAGCAGTACTTC. Protein: CASSLDPGSSYEQYF. Variable domain in full (rest from reference TRBV11-2 and TRBJ2-7): EAGVAQSPRYKIIEKRQSVAFWCNPISGHATLYWYQQILGQGPKLLIQFQNNGVVDDSQLPKDRFSAERLKGVDSTLKIQPAKLEDSAVYLCASSLDPGSSYEQYFGPGTRLTVT.

This clonotype was counted many times. The rearrangement joins TRBV12-3 or TRBV12-4 to TRBJ2-1, with D perhaps matching TRBD2 (6 bases). Trimming took off 8 bases at V and 2 bases at J, with 13 bases between the two ends. The CDR3 sequence is 14 residues long. CDR3 in DNA: TGTGCCAGCCGGAGGGAGGATGCCTACAATGAGCAGTTCTTC. Protein sequence: CASRREDAYNEQFF.

The table lists this clonotype with a few counts. The CDR3 region has the DNA TGTGCCAGCTCCCCATGGGACAATCAGCCCTCTGGAAACACCATATATTTT. This gives the protein CASSPWDNQPSGNTIYF. The chain employs TRBV18 and TRBJ1-3, with a possible D match to TRBD1 (6 bases). Trimming removed 6 bases from V and 0 bases from J, with 18 bases in between. Germline V gene lookup returns CDR1 KGHSH and CDR2 LQKENI. The CDR3 contains 17 residues.